A selection of T cell receptor beta chains follows, all from one sample in a study of human T cells and chemical hapten exposure. TCRdb passed the RACE reads through MiXCR, listing each CDR3 protein once. The profile shows about 290,000 distinct CDR3 sequences, around 7% of them singletons. The material was whole blood, obtained in connection with sensitization to the hapten diphenylcyclopropenone (DPC). The receptor source for this set is a man younger than 35 with alopecia areata. Some clones in this sample may be carry-over from other donors' samples. The CDR3 runs from the conserved cysteine through the conserved F or W. The D gene is left open where the match is weak. Clone sizes are given selectively: once, few, many, or a class where the clone is expanded.

v_gene: TRBV29-1
d_gene: TRBD1
j_gene: TRBJ2-1
abundance: many
CDR3nt: TGCAGCGTTGAAACCCGGGACAGGCCCTACAATGAGCAGTTCTTC
CDR3aa: CSVETRDRPYNEQFF

v_gene: TRBV10-3
d_gene: TRBD1
j_gene: TRBJ1-1
abundance: few
CDR3nt: TGTGCCATCACCCTGGGACAGGGGGCAACTGAAGCTTTCTTT
CDR3aa: CAITLGQGATEAFF

v_gene: TRBV20-1
d_gene: NA
j_gene: TRBJ1-1
abundance: many
CDR3nt: TGCAGTGCTAGATTGGACACTGAAGCTTTCTTT
CDR3aa: CSARLDTEAFF

v_gene: TRBV4-1
d_gene: NA
j_gene: TRBJ2-3
abundance: many
CDR3nt: TGCGCCAGCAGCCAAGATCATCAGGGGACAGATACGCAGTATTTT
CDR3aa: CASSQDHQGTDTQYF

v_gene: TRBV3-1
d_gene: NA
j_gene: TRBJ2-2
abundance: few
CDR3nt: TGTGCCAGCAGCCCCGAGTTGGGTCACACCGGGGAGCTGTTTTTT
CDR3aa: CASSPELGHTGELFF

v_gene: TRBV7-2
d_gene: NA
j_gene: TRBJ1-3
abundance: few
CDR3nt: TGTGCCAGCAGCTTATCACGCCTAAGCTCTGGAAACACCATATATTTT
CDR3aa: CASSLSRLSSGNTIYF

v_gene: TRBV10-3
d_gene: NA
j_gene: TRBJ1-1
abundance: few
CDR3nt: TGTGCCATCTCCCAGGTCGCGGGAACTGAAGCTTTCTTT
CDR3aa: CAISQVAGTEAFF

v_gene: TRBV7-9
d_gene: NA
j_gene: TRBJ2-6
abundance: NA
CDR3nt: TGTGCCAGCAGGGATGAGGACAGCCGCTCTGGGGCCAACGTCCTGACTTTC
CDR3aa: CASRDEDSRSGANVLTF

v_gene: TRBV12-3/TRBV12-4
d_gene: NA
j_gene: TRBJ2-3
abundance: few
CDR3nt: TGTGCCAGCAGGGGATTGGGACTGAAAACAGATACGCAGTATTTT
CDR3aa: CASRGLGLKTDTQYF

v_gene: TRBV7-6
d_gene: NA
j_gene: TRBJ1-5
abundance: many
CDR3nt: TGTGCCAGCAGCTTAGAAAATAGCAATCAGCCCCAGCATTTT
CDR3aa: CASSLENSNQPQHF

v_gene: TRBV6-4
d_gene: NA
j_gene: TRBJ1-6
abundance: NA
CDR3nt: TGTGCCAGCAGTCCTTCCGGAGGGGACTGGGGCGCACCCCTCCACTTT
CDR3aa: CASSPSGGDWGAPLHF

v_gene: TRBV6-2/TRBV6-3
d_gene: NA
j_gene: TRBJ2-6
abundance: NA
CDR3nt: TGTGCCAGCAGTACGGGGACTGGGGCCAACGTCCTGACTTTC
CDR3aa: CASSTGTGANVLTF

v_gene: TRBV7-3
d_gene: NA
j_gene: TRBJ2-2
abundance: NA
CDR3nt: TGTGCCAGCAGCCCCGCTCCGGCGAGGGGGGCCGGGGAGCTGTTTTTT
CDR3aa: CASSPAPARGAGELFF

v_gene: TRBV7-9
d_gene: NA
j_gene: TRBJ1-1
abundance: many
CDR3nt: TGTGCCAGCAGCCCCGGCCGGACAGTAGACACTGAAGCTTTCTTT
CDR3aa: CASSPGRTVDTEAFF

v_gene: TRBV29-1
d_gene: NA
j_gene: TRBJ2-5
abundance: many
CDR3nt: TGCAGCGTTGACAGGGTTGCCCAAGAGACCCAGTACTTC
CDR3aa: CSVDRVAQETQYF

v_gene: TRBV7-2
d_gene: TRBD1
j_gene: TRBJ2-5
abundance: NA
CDR3nt: TGTGCCAGCAGCCGACAGGGGAGAATACAAGAGACCCAGTACTTC
CDR3aa: CASSRQGRIQETQYF

v_gene: TRBV14
d_gene: NA
j_gene: TRBJ2-5
abundance: few
CDR3nt: TGTGCCAGCAGCCAAGTGCTAAACCAAGAGACCCAGTACTTC
CDR3aa: CASSQVLNQETQYF

v_gene: TRBV7-2
d_gene: TRBD2
j_gene: TRBJ2-1
abundance: NA
CDR3nt: TGTGCCAGCAGCTTTACTAGCGGTGAGCAGTTCTTC
CDR3aa: CASSFTSGEQFF

v_gene: TRBV6-2/TRBV6-3
d_gene: NA
j_gene: TRBJ2-1
abundance: NA
CDR3nt: TGTGCCAGCAGTTACAATGTTATGCGGGACTTGGGCGATGAGCAGTTCTTC
CDR3aa: CASSYNVMRDLGDEQFF

v_gene: TRBV24-1
d_gene: TRBD1
j_gene: TRBJ2-6
abundance: many
CDR3nt: TGTGCCACCAGTCCCGACAGGGGACCTGGGGCCAACGTCCTGACTTTC
CDR3aa: CATSPDRGPGANVLTF

v_gene: TRBV6-2/TRBV6-3
d_gene: NA
j_gene: TRBJ1-4
abundance: NA
CDR3nt: TGTGCCAGCAGTTATCTCCTGCAAGAAAAACTGTTTTTT
CDR3aa: CASSYLLQEKLFF

v_gene: TRBV7-2
d_gene: NA
j_gene: TRBJ1-2
abundance: many
CDR3nt: TGTGCCAGCAGCCCCATAAATGGCTACACCTTC
CDR3aa: CASSPINGYTF

v_gene: TRBV4-3
d_gene: NA
j_gene: TRBJ1-1
abundance: NA
CDR3nt: TGCGCCAGCAGCCAAGATAAGGGGTCGTTCGACACTGAAGCTTTCTTT
CDR3aa: CASSQDKGSFDTEAFF

v_gene: TRBV6-2/TRBV6-3
d_gene: NA
j_gene: TRBJ1-1
abundance: NA
CDR3nt: TGTGCCAGCAGTTGGACGGTGAGCACTGAAGCTTTCTTT
CDR3aa: CASSWTVSTEAFF

v_gene: TRBV4-3
d_gene: TRBD2
j_gene: TRBJ2-3
abundance: few
CDR3nt: TGCGCCAGCAGCCGCCGAGAGCGGGGGTATAGCACAGATACGCAGTATTTT
CDR3aa: CASSRRERGYSTDTQYF

v_gene: TRBV20-1
d_gene: NA
j_gene: TRBJ1-5
abundance: NA
CDR3nt: TGCAGTGCTCGCCTTAGGGACATGAGGGATCAGCCCCAGCATTTT
CDR3aa: CSARLRDMRDQPQHF

v_gene: TRBV28
d_gene: NA
j_gene: TRBJ1-2
abundance: few
CDR3nt: TGTGCCAGCAGGCCATCCGAGGGCGCAGGCTATGGCTACACCTTC
CDR3aa: CASRPSEGAGYGYTF

v_gene: TRBV20-1
d_gene: NA
j_gene: TRBJ2-3
abundance: few
CDR3nt: TGCAGTGCTAGAGGGAGAGGAAGAGGCACAGATACGCAGTATTTT
CDR3aa: CSARGRGRGTDTQYF